This T cell receptor (beta chain) originates from a study of CD8 T cells in ankylosing spondylitis. Broader study findings: Prior work had noted some motif variants in reactive arthritis blood and synovial fluid. It appeared that ankylosing spondylitis blood was characterized by a TCR beta motif of 8 or 9 highly homologous variants.

Quantitative barcoded 5'-RACE was used to prepare TCR beta libraries. Via MiXCR, TCRdb re-called the 5' RACE reads, giving one row per CDR3 protein. The sample carries 270,000 or so distinct CDR3 sequences, 18% recorded once. Trimming removed 5 bases from V and 5 bases from J, with 9 bases in between. From germline, CDR1 is MGHRA and CDR2 YSYEKL. The CDR3 loop spans 12 amino acids. As to this clonotype: As yet, its antigen is unknown.

Sequences were obtained from blood, either unsorted or a sorted T cell fraction (not recorded which). The chain is built from TRBV4-1 and TRBJ1-1; possible D gene TRBD1, 5 bases. The clonotype originates from a male donor with ankylosing spondylitis or in good health (not recorded which). In DNA form, the CDR3 reads TGCGCCAGCAGCGCTGGACAAACTGAAGCTTTCTTT. This encodes CASSAGQTEAFF.